The sample holds one count of the clone carrying this T cell receptor beta chain. Its antigen is unknown. CDR1 and CDR2 from the germline V gene are SEHNR and FQNEAQ (reference sequence). V was clipped by 5 bases and J by 5 bases; unmatched bases: 7. This CDR3 has 14 residues. This entry is derived from a study of shared clonotypes between healthy human individuals. In the authors' methods: As immunoSEQ supplied junction-only sequences (without quality scores), filtering differed. Repertoires were generated with immunoSEQ multiplex PCR, while TCRdb's copy carries only in-frame clones and drops some. V, J and clone size were drawn from that table, and D and trimming were deduced from the DNA. The sample lists 740,000 or so clones, around three quarters occurring once. Study-level findings and limits: Represented genetic and exposure-history diversity was restricted by having few donors.

This receptor was identified in a woman aged 30 to 39 in good health. Sequencing was done on a sample of memory CD4+ T cells sorted from blood. Subset here: CD45RA-negative fraction. The chain couples TRBV7-9 to TRBJ2-5; 8 bases are shared with TRBD2. CDR3 residues: CASSTREGLETQYF. For the CDR3, the DNA is TGTGCCAGCAGCACCCGGGAGGGTTTGGAGACCCAGTACTTC.